In its sample, the clone carrying this TCR beta chain was seen many times. Looked up from germline, CDR1 is MDHEN and CDR2 is SYDVKM. This CDR3 spans 14 amino acids. V lost 6 bases and J lost 5; bases outside the gene matches: 7. This entry comes from a study of low-dose radiotherapy and immunotherapy resistance in tumors. Looking at the study overall: It was 1 Gy per fraction every two weeks that Cohort 2 received, adding up to 13 Gy over 26 weeks. The drug cyclophosphamide was given into a vein at 200 mg/m2 every two weeks, one day before radiation and immunotherapy.

Time point noted: before trial treatment. TRAV and TRBV primers primed cDNA for both TCRalpha and TCRbeta. Amplification of TCRs used a constant-region primer and V-primer adapter for around 20 PCR cycles. TCRdb itself ran the reads through MiXCR, one entry per CDR3 protein. The data contain some 60,000 distinct CDR3 sequences, about 25% of them singletons. This sequence joins TRBV28 and TRBJ2-7; 10 bases are a match to TRBD2. The material was PBMCs, obtained before treatment. This clonotype was sampled from a male donor with rectosigmoid adenocarcinoma. The CDR3 sequence: CASSPSGGRNEQYF. The CDR3 DNA follows: TGTGCCAGCAGCCCTAGCGGGGGTAGGAACGAGCAGTACTTC.